Below are 8 T cell receptor beta chains sequenced from a single sample in a study of blood T cell repertoires in COVID-19. Produced via immunoSEQ multiplex PCR; TCRdb's table is partial and in-frame only. The top ten hold more than 10% of the sample, which has some 210,000 clones, around 82% seen once. Specimen: peripheral blood. The receptors shown here come from a woman aged 40 to 50 with acute or convalescent COVID-19.

This clone was seen more than once but under ten times. The rearrangement links TRBV7-9 to TRBJ1-1, with 9 bases aligning to TRBD1. The CDR3 contains 14 residues. Germline assignment: CDR1 SEHNR and CDR2 FQNEAQ (reference sequence). The J segment lost 4 bases and the V segment lost 3 bases, leaving 3 bases of the junction unmatched. The CDR3 loop is CASSFVTGGTEAFF. Here the CDR3 DNA reads TGTGCCAGCAGCTTCGTGACAGGGGGCACTGAAGCTTTCTTT.

The gene calls are TRBV19 and TRBJ1-2; maybe TRBD1 (5 bases). The CDR3 runs 14 residues. Per the germline V gene, CDR1 is LNHDA and CDR2 is SQIVND (reference sequence). Trimming cost V 7 bases and J 8 bases, with 20 bases left between them. CDR3 protein: CASTNPTGDRGYTF. The CDR3, as DNA: TGTGCCAGTACCAACCCCACAGGAGACCGAGGCTACACCTTC.

The CDR3 reads CASSQDMEGFANEKLFF. In DNA, the CDR3 is TGTGCCAGCAGCCAAGATATGGAGGGCTTCGCTAATGAAAAACTGTTTTTT. The rearrangement uses TRBV14 and TRBJ1-4, with D hard to call. The CDR3 covers 17 residues. The V and J ends lost 0 bases and 3 bases respectively, with 14 bases between them. Looked up from germline, CDR1 is SGHDN and CDR2 is FVKESK. Combining the CDR3 with reference TRBV14 and TRBJ1-4 gives the whole variable domain EAGVTQFPSHSVIEKGQTVTLRCDPISGHDNLYWYRRVMGKEIKFLLHFVKESKQDESGMPNNRFLAERTGGTYSTLKVQPAELEDSGVYFCASSQDMEGFANEKLFFGSGTQLSVL.

The chain employs TRBV4-3 and TRBJ2-7; 7 bases align to TRBD1. This CDR3 contains 16 residues. With 2 bases clipped from V and 0 bases from J, the junction kept 7 bases outside the gene matches. CDR1 is LGHNA and CDR2 is YSLEER in the germline V gene. The CDR3 DNA follows: TGCGCCAGCAGCCAATTCTCCGGGACAGACTCCTACGAGCAGTACTTC. It translates to CASSQFSGTDSYEQYF.

This chain joins TRBV4-3 and TRBJ2-2; D is unclear. With 0 bases removed from V and 4 bases from J, the gap between germline ends came to 9 bases. This CDR3 comprises 15 residues. Germline lookup yields CDR1 LGHNA and CDR2 YSLEER. Here the CDR3 reads CASSQDPEPTGELFF. The CDR3 nucleotides are TGCGCCAGCAGCCAAGACCCGGAGCCCACCGGGGAGCTGTTTTTT.

The V call is TRBV7-2, the J call TRBJ2-7; 7 bases map to TRBD2. Trimming at V came to 5 bases and at J to 4 bases, leaving 8 bases not matched to a gene. The CDR3 runs 14 residues. The germline V gene has CDR1 SGHTA and CDR2 FQGNSA. This chain's CDR3 is CASSPGTTSYEQYF. The CDR3, as DNA: TGTGCCAGCAGCCCCGGGACTACCTCTTACGAGCAGTACTTC.

The chain recombines TRBV20-1 with TRBJ2-6; D is ambiguous. Trimming took off 3 bases at V and 4 bases at J, with 16 bases between the two ends. The CDR3 sequence is 16 residues long. The germline V gene encodes CDR1 DFQATT and CDR2 SNEGSKA (reference sequence). The DNA for the CDR3 is TGCAGTGCTAGTAAGGATGGTGTAGCCGGGGCCAACGTCCTGACTTTC. Translated: CSASKDGVAGANVLTF.

The chain is built from TRBV3-1 (or the pseudogene TRBV3-2) and TRBJ2-4; D uncertain. V lost 1 base to trimming and J lost 0 bases, with 10 bases between them. This CDR3 spans 16 amino acids. Per the germline V gene, CDR1 is LGHDT and CDR2 is YNNKEL (reference sequence). The DNA for the CDR3 is TGTGCCAGCAGCCAAGTGAGCCTACTAGCCAAAAACATTCAGTACTTC. This encodes CASSQVSLLAKNIQYF.